Shown below are 21 T cell receptor beta chains from a single sample sequenced in a study of human T cells and chemical hapten exposure. In TCRdb, the RACE reads were re-called with MiXCR into one record per CDR3 protein. The sample has 95,000 to 150,000 distinct CDR3 sequences; approximately 13% are singletons. Time point given: patch test 1, 2 weeks after DPC sensitization. Treatment denoted: therapeutic diphenylcyclopropenone sensitization with weekly scalp DPC. Sequenced material: whole blood, taken in connection with sensitization to the hapten diphenylcyclopropenone (DPC). The receptors were sampled from a man younger than 30 with alopecia areata. Some clones in this sample may be carry-over from other donors' samples.

The chain has TRBV3-1 and TRBJ1-1; 8 nucleotides agree with TRBD1. Per the germline V gene, CDR1 is LGHDT and CDR2 is YNNKEL (reference sequence). V dropped 4 bases and J dropped 1; count of bases not matched to a gene: 5. The CDR3 covers 15 residues. CDR3 amino acids: CASSPSTGGNTEAFF. CDR3 DNA: TGTGCCAGCAGCCCCTCTACAGGGGGGAACACTGAAGCTTTCTTT.

This clonotype appeared a few times. DNA for the CDR3: TGCAGTGCTAGATACGCAGGGTCCTTCGATCTAGCGGGGACACAAGAGACCCAGTACTTC. Its protein is CSARYAGSFDLAGTQETQYF. The chain links TRBV20-1 to TRBJ2-5; 9 bases are shared with TRBD2. V lost 2 bases to trimming and J lost 2 bases; unmatched junction nucleotides: 21. The CDR3 sequence is 20 residues long. CDR1 and CDR2 (germline): DFQATT, SNEGSKA (reference sequence).

The V call is TRBV2, the J call TRBJ2-1; 11 positions match TRBD2. The CDR3 runs 16 residues. V gave up 6 bases and J gave up 5 bases; unmatched junction bases: 9. Germline CDR1 SNHLY, CDR2 FYNNEI. The CDR3 protein is CASRAVTSGNNNEQFF. The CDR3 DNA reads TGTGCCAGCAGAGCAGTGACTAGCGGGAATAACAATGAGCAGTTCTTC.

This rearrangement joins TRBV6-5 to TRBJ2-1, with 8 bases fitting TRBD2. The CDR3 runs to 16 residues. V was pared by 0 bases and J by 7 bases, with 8 bases of the junction left unmatched. Per the germline V gene, CDR1 is MNHEY and CDR2 is SVGAGI. CDR3 sequence: CASSYSGRGGGNEQFF. CDR3 DNA sequence: TGTGCCAGCAGTTACTCGGGACGGGGGGGAGGAAATGAGCAGTTCTTC.

There are a few counts of this clonotype. This chain connects TRBV27 to TRBJ2-3; D tentatively fits TRBD1 or TRBD2 (5 bases each). The germline V and J ends were trimmed by 0 bases and 6 bases, with 10 bases remaining between them. The CDR3 length is 14 residues. CDR1 and CDR2 (germline): MNHEY, SMNVEV (reference sequence). CDR3 protein: CASSLSRGHDTQYF. The CDR3 region has the DNA TGTGCCAGCAGTTTATCGAGGGGTCACGATACGCAGTATTTT.

This clonotype is medium-sized by share. The chain recombines TRBV2 with TRBJ1-1, with D possibly matching TRBD1 (5 bases). Trimming removed 5 bases from V and 0 bases from J, with 10 bases in between. In germline, CDR1 is SNHLY, CDR2 FYNNEI. This CDR3 contains 14 residues. CDR3 protein: CASSYGTLNTEAFF. CDR3 coding DNA: TGTGCCAGCAGTTACGGGACCCTGAACACTGAAGCTTTCTTT.

The chain is built from TRBV5-5 and TRBJ1-6, with a possible D match to TRBD1 (5 bases). CDR3 length: 12 residues. The V gene's germline CDR1 is SGHKS and CDR2 YYEKEE (reference sequence). The ends were cut back, 3 bases at V and 10 bases at J, with 8 bases in the middle. The CDR3 protein is CASSWGVSPLHF. As DNA, the CDR3 is TGTGCCAGCAGCTGGGGGGTCTCACCCCTCCACTTT.

This clonotype was found a few times. The rearrangement links TRBV11-2 to TRBJ2-7, with D tentatively TRBD2 (5 bases). This CDR3 region has 15 residues. Germline V CDR1 and CDR2: SGHAT, FQNNGV. The V and J ends lost 1 base and 1 base respectively, with 11 bases between them. CDR3 loop: CASSLGAGQSYEQYF. In DNA, the CDR3 is TGTGCCAGCAGCTTAGGTGCGGGCCAGTCCTACGAGCAGTACTTC.

This clonotype occurred a few times. V and J are TRBV20-1 and TRBJ2-3; TRBD2 matches at 8 bases. The CDR3 has 19 residues. V dropped 6 bases and J dropped 0; count of bases not matched to a gene: 20. CDR1 is DFQATT, CDR2 SNEGSKA, per germline (reference sequence). As DNA, the CDR3 is TGCAGTGCAGAAGGGAGCGGGGGTCCGGGAGCCTCAAGCACAGATACGCAGTATTTT. Translation gives CSAEGSGGPGASSTDTQYF.

The gene calls are TRBV24-1 and TRBJ2-1; 8 bases agree with TRBD2. Germline loops: CDR1 KGHDR, CDR2 SFDVKD. This CDR3 is built from 15 residues. V lost 1 base, J lost 9 bases, and 7 bases stayed unmatched. CDR3 coding DNA: TGTGCCACCAGTGATTTTGCGGGGGGTAGGGGTGAGCAGTTCTTC. This encodes CATSDFAGGRGEQFF.

This chain uses TRBV9 with TRBJ1-2; TRBD1 agrees at 9 bases. Germline CDR1 reads SGDLS; CDR2 reads YYNGEE. Trimming at V came to 4 bases and at J to 5 bases, leaving 9 bases not matched to a gene. The CDR3 extends over 15 amino acids. The CDR3 bases are TGTGCCAGCAGCCCGGGGGACAGGGAGGCATATGGCTACACCTTC. This translates into CASSPGDREAYGYTF. Full variable domain (rest looked up from reference TRBV9 and TRBJ1-2): DSGVTQTPKHLITATGQRVTLRCSPRSGDLSVYWYQQSLDQGLQFLIQYYNGEERAKGNILERFSAQQFPDLHSELNLSSLELGDSALYFCASSPGDREAYGYTFGSGTRLTVV.

The genes are TRBV7-6 and TRBJ1-1, with D possibly being TRBD1 (5 bases). The CDR3 spans 15 residues. V gave up 1 base and J gave up 3 bases, with 12 bases separating them. The germline gives CDR1 SGHVS, CDR2 FNYEAQ. DNA of the CDR3: TGTGCCAGCAGCTTAGGGGTCGGGGCGGACACTGAAGCTTTCTTT. Translation: CASSLGVGADTEAFF. Filled out from reference TRBV7-6 and TRBJ1-1, the complete variable domain reads GAGVSQSPRYKVTKRGQDVALRCDPISGHVSLYWYRQALGQGPEFLTYFNYEAQQDKSGLPNDRFSAERPEGSISTLTIQRTEQRDSAMYRCASSLGVGADTEAFFGQGTRLTVV.

This clonotype was seen repeatedly, ten times or more. V is TRBV27 and J is TRBJ2-2; the D is unclear. The CDR3 is 13 residues long. V was shortened by 4 bases and J by 0 bases, with 3 bases between the two germline ends. Germline values: CDR1 MNHEY, CDR2 SMNVEV (reference sequence). The DNA for the CDR3 is TGTGCCAGCAGTTATCCGAACACCGGGGAGCTGTTTTTT. Its translation is CASSYPNTGELFF.

The chain carries TRBV19 and TRBJ2-5, with 9 positions matching TRBD1. Germline V gives CDR1 LNHDA, CDR2 SQIVND (reference sequence). J gave up 0 bases and V 5 bases, and 7 bases lay outside the gene matches. The CDR3 is 16 residues long. The CDR3 loop reads CASSSTGGNHQETQYF. The CDR3 DNA sequence: TGTGCCAGTAGTTCAACAGGGGGCAACCACCAAGAGACCCAGTACTTC.

The chain joins TRBV12-3 or TRBV12-4 to TRBJ1-2; no clear D gene. Trimming removed 6 bases at V and 3 bases at J, with 20 bases between. The CDR3 is 16 residues long. This chain's CDR3 is CASSKIPARRDYGYTF. CDR3 nucleotide sequence: TGTGCCAGCAGCAAAATACCCGCCCGACGGGACTATGGCTACACCTTC.

The V call is TRBV3-1, the J call TRBJ2-4, with D uncertain. Germline V CDR1 and CDR2: LGHDT, YNNKEL (reference sequence). The CDR3 totals 12 residues. The V end was cut by 5 bases, the J end by 7 bases, with 9 bases between. DNA of the CDR3: TGTGCCAGCAGCACTCTTAGTAACATTCAGTACTTC. It specifies CASSTLSNIQYF. The full variable domain, its missing parts supplied by reference TRBV3-1 and TRBJ2-4, is DTAVSQTPKYLVTQMGNDKSIKCEQNLGHDTMYWYKQDSKKFLKIMFSYNNKELIINETVPNRFSPKSPDKAHLNLHINSLELGDSAVYFCASSTLSNIQYFGAGTRLSVL.

This clonotype has a handful of counts. This chain uses TRBV5-1 with TRBJ2-1; TRBD1 might be the D (5 bases). The ends were cut back, 0 bases at V and 4 bases at J, with 14 bases in the middle. The germline V gene encodes CDR1 SGHRS and CDR2 YFSETQ. The CDR3 has 16 residues. The CDR3, as DNA: TGCGCCAGCAGCTTGGCCGGTCGTACAGGTTACAATGAGCAGTTCTTC. This sequence encodes CASSLAGRTGYNEQFF.

The genes are TRBV27 and TRBJ1-4; 8 nucleotides agree with TRBD1. The CDR3 consists of 15 residues. The V and J ends lost 4 bases and 6 bases, in that order; junction bases with no gene match: 7. Germline CDR1 MNHEY, CDR2 SMNVEV (reference sequence). CDR3 coding DNA: TGTGCCAGCAGTTCAAGACAGGGGAAGTATGAAAAACTGTTTTTT. Amino acid sequence: CASSSRQGKYEKLFF.

J is TRBJ1-6 and V is TRBV12-3 or TRBV12-4; D unclear. V lost 3 bases and J 6 bases, leaving 9 bases between the germline ends. The CDR3 is made up of 14 amino acids. The CDR3 here is CASSLRQFNSPLHF. CDR3 DNA: TGTGCCAGCAGTTTGCGGCAGTTTAATTCACCCCTCCACTTT.

This chain joins TRBV19 and TRBJ1-1; D possibly corresponds to TRBD1 (6 bases). V was pared by 9 bases and J by 6 bases, with 17 bases between. Germline CDR1 reads LNHDA; CDR2 reads SQIVND (reference sequence). CDR3 length: 13 amino acids. In DNA, the CDR3 is TGTGCCAGCCAAGGAACAGGGAGTCCTGAAGCTTTCTTT. It yields the protein CASQGTGSPEAFF.

This clonotype was seen many times. The V and J genes are TRBV6-2 or TRBV6-3 and TRBJ2-7; 7 positions match TRBD1. With V trimmed by 7 bases and J by 4 bases, 7 bases remained unmatched. This CDR3 has 13 residues. Germline V gene sequence: CDR1 MNHEY, CDR2 SVGEGT. CDR3 DNA: TGTGCCAGCAACCCGGGACAGTCGTACGAGCAGTACTTC. This encodes CASNPGQSYEQYF.